This T cell receptor beta chain was profiled in a study of blood T cell repertoires in COVID-19. This clone has just one count. Other DNA sequences from this sample encode an identical CDR3 as well. CDR1 and CDR2 (germline): SGHTA, FQGNSA. The V and J ends lost 3 bases and 5 bases respectively, with 10 bases between them. The CDR3 is 13 residues long. Authors' analysis steps: Cell counts per sample came from amplifying reference gene primers. This table comes from immunoSEQ multiplex PCR, and its TCRdb copy is limited to in-frame clones, with some not included. From that table come the V and J calls and clone size; the DNA was used to work out D and trimming. The repertoire includes around 220,000 clones, 70% to 90% of them detected once, and less than 8% sits in the top ten.

This receptor was taken from a woman aged 40 to 49 with acute COVID-19. Sequenced sample: PBMCs or T cells enriched from blood (not recorded which). V gene TRBV7-2 combines with J gene TRBJ1-1; D not certain. The CDR3 spells CASSLGGGTEAFF. In DNA, the CDR3 is TGTGCCAGCAGCTTGGGAGGAGGGACTGAAGCTTTCTTT. The complete variable domain, with remaining parts taken from reference TRBV7-2 and TRBJ1-1, reads GAGVSQSPSNKVTEKGKDVELRCDPISGHTALYWYRQSLGQGLEFLIYFQGNSAPDKSGLPSDRFSAERTGGSVSTLTIQRTQQEDSAVYLCASSLGGGTEAFFGQGTRLTVV.